The 3 T cell receptor beta chains reported below all come from one sample, sequenced in a study of shared clonotypes between healthy human individuals (dated by TCRdb to 2020 to 2022). For the CD8 naive samples, CD45RO-negative cells were positively selected for CCR7, yielding a CD45RA+CCR7+ population from which TemRA cells were excluded. Libraries were prepared through the immunoSEQ multiplex PCR assay. Imported from immuneACCESS, the table was reduced by TCRdb to in-frame sequences with V and J called. These copies leave out some clones; in studies compared against another copy, an unresolved V gene accounts for under half, and the cause of the remainder is not known. Counted in this sample were hundreds of thousands of clones; around 96% of them appeared once. The ten most abundant clones make up less than 0.13% of the sample. The sample taken for sequencing was naive CD8+ T cells sorted from blood. Taken with the paper, the label for cell subset or site translates to: CD45RA+CCR7+. All receptors derive from a woman in her twenties or thirties in good health.

The chain recombines TRBV6-1 with TRBJ2-1; TRBD2 matches 8 bases. CDR1 is MNHNS, CDR2 SASEGT, per germline. The CDR3 covers 15 residues. The V segment lost 2 bases and the J segment 1 base; nucleotides outside the gene matches: 1. CDR3 loop: CASSESGGSYNEQFF. The DNA for the CDR3 is TGTGCCAGCAGTGAAAGCGGGGGATCCTACAATGAGCAGTTCTTC.

J is TRBJ2-1 and V is TRBV9; D is undetermined. The CDR3 length is 16 residues. Deletions cut 3 bases from V and 2 bases from J, with 15 bases between. CDR1 is SGDLS and CDR2 is YYNGEE in the germline V gene. The CDR3 sequence is CASSGNNVDPYNEQFF. Written as DNA, the CDR3 is TGTGCCAGCAGCGGAAACAATGTGGATCCCTACAATGAGCAGTTCTTC.

Of note for this clone: Other DNA variants within this sample encode the same CDR3. V and J are TRBV4-1 and TRBJ1-1; D unclear. The germline V gene encodes CDR1 MGHRA and CDR2 YSYEKL. This CDR3 is 11 amino acids long. V shed 1 base and J shed 4 bases, with 1 base lying between them. CDR3 in DNA: TGCGCCAGCAGCCAAGCCACTGAAGCTTTCTTT. It yields the protein CASSQATEAFF.